This T cell receptor (beta chain) stems from a study of T cell repertoires in cytomegalovirus infection. Overall study: Well-studied HLA-B-restricted CMV epitopes were used in the study alongside recently identified HLA-C-restricted ones. Signatures in public TCR beta sequences pointed to both CMV infection and matching HLA type. Study-wide findings and caveats: Individuals carrying CMV plus the relevant HLA were identified by cumulative frequency of public TCR beta families. HLA-C-restricted CMV-specific TCR beta clonotypes were dominant in the ex vivo response.

The CDR3 loop spans 19 amino acids. J gave up 1 base and V 0 bases, and 9 bases lay outside the gene matches. Germline assignment: CDR1 SGHAT and CDR2 FQNNGV. As to this clonotype: The antigen is unknown.

MiXCR, run by TCRdb on the reads, gives a single entry per CDR3 protein. In the table there are roughly 80,000 distinct CDR3 sequences, more than 20% of which are singletons. The sequencing used CD8+ T cells from cultured PBMCs, collected from culture after CMV antigen stimulation. The origin of this receptor is a human donor in good health (CMV status not recorded). Some clones in this sample may be carry-over from other donors' samples. V usage is TRBV11-2 and J usage is TRBJ2-2; 9 bases line up with TRBD2. CDR3 sequence (DNA): TGTGCCAGCAGCTTAGATCCCAGGGCTAGCGGGAAGAACACCGGGGAGCTGTTTTTT. Translation gives CASSLDPRASGKNTGELFF.